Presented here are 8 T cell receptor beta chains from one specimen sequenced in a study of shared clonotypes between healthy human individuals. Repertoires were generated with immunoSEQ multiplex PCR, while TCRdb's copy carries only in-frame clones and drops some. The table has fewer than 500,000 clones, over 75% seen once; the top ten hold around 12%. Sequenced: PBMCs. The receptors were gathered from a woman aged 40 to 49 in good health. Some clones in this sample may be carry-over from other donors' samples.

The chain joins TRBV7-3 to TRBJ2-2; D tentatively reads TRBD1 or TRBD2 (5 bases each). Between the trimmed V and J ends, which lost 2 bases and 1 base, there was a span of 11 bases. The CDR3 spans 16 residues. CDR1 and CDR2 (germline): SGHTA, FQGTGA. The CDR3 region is CASSLGGPKNTGELFF. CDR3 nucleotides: TGTGCCAGCAGCTTAGGGGGACCGAAGAACACCGGGGAGCTGTTTTTT. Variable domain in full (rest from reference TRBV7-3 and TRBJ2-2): GAGVSQTPSNKVTEKGKYVELRCDPISGHTALYWYRQSLGQGPEFLIYFQGTGAADDSGLPNDRFFAVRPEGSVSTLKIQRTERGDSAVYLCASSLGGPKNTGELFFGEGSRLTVL.

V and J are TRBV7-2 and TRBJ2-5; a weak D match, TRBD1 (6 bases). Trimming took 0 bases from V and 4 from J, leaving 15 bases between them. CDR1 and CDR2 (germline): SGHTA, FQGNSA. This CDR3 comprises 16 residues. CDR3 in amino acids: CASSLAWDQGRETQYF. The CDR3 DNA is TGTGCCAGCAGCTTAGCGTGGGACCAGGGGAGAGAGACCCAGTACTTC.

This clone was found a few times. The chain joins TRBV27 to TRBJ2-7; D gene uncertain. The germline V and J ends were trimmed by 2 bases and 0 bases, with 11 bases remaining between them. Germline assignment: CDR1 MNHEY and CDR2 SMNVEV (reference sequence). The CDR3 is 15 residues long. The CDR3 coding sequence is TGTGCCAGCAGTTTAGTACAGTCCCACTCCTACGAGCAGTACTTC. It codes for CASSLVQSHSYEQYF.

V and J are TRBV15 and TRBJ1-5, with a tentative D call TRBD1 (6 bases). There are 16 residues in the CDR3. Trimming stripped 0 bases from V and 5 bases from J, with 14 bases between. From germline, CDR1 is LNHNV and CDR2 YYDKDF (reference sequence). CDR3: CATSRDRGQTYQPQHF. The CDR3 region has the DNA TGTGCCACCAGCAGAGATCGGGGGCAGACCTATCAGCCCCAGCATTTT.

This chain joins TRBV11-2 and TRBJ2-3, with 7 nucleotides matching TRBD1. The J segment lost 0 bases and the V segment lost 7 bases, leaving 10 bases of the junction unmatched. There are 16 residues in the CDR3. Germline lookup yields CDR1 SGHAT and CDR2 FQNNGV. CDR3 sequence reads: CASTSWGQTSTDTQYF. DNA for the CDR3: TGTGCCAGCACCTCTTGGGGACAGACTAGCACAGATACGCAGTATTTT.

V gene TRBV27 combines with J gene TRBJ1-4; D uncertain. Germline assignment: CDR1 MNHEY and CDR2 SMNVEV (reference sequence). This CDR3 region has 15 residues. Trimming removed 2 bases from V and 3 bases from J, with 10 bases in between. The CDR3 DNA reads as TGTGCCAGCAGTTTAATCGGAAGCGCTAATGAAAAACTGTTTTTT. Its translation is CASSLIGSANEKLFF.

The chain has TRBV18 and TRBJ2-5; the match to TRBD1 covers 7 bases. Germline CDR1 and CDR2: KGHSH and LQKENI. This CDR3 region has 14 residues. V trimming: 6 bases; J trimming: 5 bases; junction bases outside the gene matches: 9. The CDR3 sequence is CASSTGFSRETQYF. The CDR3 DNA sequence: TGTGCCAGCTCGACAGGGTTTAGCAGGGAGACCCAGTACTTC.

The CDR3 DNA follows: TGTGCCAGCAGCCCAGGACTAGCGGGAGCAACGTACGAGCAGTACTTC. Translation gives CASSPGLAGATYEQYF. V and J are TRBV7-8 and TRBJ2-7; 13 nucleotides align to TRBD2. Germline CDR1 is SGHVS and CDR2 is FQNEAQ. CDR3 length equals 16 residues. The V segment lost 5 bases and the J segment 4 bases; nucleotides outside the gene matches: 8.